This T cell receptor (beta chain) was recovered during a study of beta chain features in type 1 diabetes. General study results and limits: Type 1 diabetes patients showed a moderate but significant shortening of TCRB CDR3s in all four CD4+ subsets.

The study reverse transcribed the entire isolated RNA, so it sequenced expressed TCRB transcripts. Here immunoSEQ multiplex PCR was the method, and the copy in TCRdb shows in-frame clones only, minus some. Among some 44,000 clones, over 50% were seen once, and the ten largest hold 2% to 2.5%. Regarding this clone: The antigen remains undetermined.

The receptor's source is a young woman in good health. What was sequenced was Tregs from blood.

CDR3 sequence reads: CASVYSGQGLYGYTF. In DNA form, the CDR3 reads TGTGCCAGCGTATATTCGGGACAGGGTCTTTATGGCTACACCTTC. This rearrangement joins TRBV2 to TRBJ1-2; 9 bases line up with TRBD1. CDR1 is SNHLY and CDR2 is FYNNEI in the germline V gene. V trimming: 8 bases; J trimming: 5 bases; junction bases outside the gene matches: 12. The CDR3 spans 15 residues.